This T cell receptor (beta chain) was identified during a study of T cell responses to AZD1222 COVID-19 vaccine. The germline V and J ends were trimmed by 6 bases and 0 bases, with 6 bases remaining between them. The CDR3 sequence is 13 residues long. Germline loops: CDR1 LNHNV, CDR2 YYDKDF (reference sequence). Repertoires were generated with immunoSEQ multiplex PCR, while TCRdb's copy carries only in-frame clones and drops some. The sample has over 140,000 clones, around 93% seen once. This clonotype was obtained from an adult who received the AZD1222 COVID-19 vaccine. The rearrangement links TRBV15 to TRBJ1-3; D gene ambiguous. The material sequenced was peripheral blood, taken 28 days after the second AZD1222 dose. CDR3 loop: CATRLSSGNTIYF. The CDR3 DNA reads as TGTGCCACCAGACTAAGCTCTGGAAACACCATATATTTT.